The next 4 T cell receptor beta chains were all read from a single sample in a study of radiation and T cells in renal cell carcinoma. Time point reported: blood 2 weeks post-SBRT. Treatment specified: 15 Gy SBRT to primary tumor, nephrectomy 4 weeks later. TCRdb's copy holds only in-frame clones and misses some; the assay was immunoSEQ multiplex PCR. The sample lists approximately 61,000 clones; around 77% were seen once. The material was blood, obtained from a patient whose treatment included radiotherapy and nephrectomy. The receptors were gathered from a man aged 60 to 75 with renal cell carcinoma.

CDR3 nucleotides: TGTGCCTGGAGTGCCGGCGGGGCGCAAGAGACCCAGTACTTC. Amino acids: CAWSAGGAQETQYF. The chain employs TRBV30 and TRBJ2-5, with D possibly matching TRBD2 (6 bases). V lost 1 base to trimming and J lost 2 bases, with 11 bases between them. Germline CDR1 reads GTSNPN; CDR2 reads SVGIG (reference sequence). CDR3 length: 14 residues.

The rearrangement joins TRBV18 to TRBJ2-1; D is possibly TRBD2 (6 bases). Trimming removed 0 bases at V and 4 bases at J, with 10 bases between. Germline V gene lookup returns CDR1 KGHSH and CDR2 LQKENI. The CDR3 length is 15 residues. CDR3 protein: CASSPPGDLYNEQFF. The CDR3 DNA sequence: TGTGCCAGCTCACCACCAGGGGACTTATACAATGAGCAGTTCTTC.

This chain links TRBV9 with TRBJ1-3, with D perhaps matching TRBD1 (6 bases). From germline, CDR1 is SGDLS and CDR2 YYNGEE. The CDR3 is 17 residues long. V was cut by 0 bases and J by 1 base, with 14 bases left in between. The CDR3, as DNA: TGTGCCAGCAGCGTAGTTTCAGGGGTTTTTTCTGGAAACACCATATATTTT. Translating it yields CASSVVSGVFSGNTIYF.

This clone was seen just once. The CDR3 loop is CASSTTSQETQYF. The DNA of the CDR3 is TGTGCCAGCTCAACGACGTCTCAAGAGACCCAGTACTTC. The rearrangement links TRBV18 to TRBJ2-5; D unclear. Germline V lookup: CDR1 KGHSH, CDR2 LQKENI. Trimming pared 5 bases from V and 2 bases from J, leaving 9 bases between. The CDR3 is made up of 13 amino acids.